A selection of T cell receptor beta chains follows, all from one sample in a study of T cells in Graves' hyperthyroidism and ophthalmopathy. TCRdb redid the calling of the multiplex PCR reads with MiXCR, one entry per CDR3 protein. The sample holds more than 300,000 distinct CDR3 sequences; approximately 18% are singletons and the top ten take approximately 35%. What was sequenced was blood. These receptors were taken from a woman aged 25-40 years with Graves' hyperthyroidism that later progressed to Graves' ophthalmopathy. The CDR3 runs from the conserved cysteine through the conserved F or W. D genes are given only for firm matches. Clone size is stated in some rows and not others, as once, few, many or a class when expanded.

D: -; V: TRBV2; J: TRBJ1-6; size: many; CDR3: CASSVRGSINSPLHF; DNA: TGTGCCAGCAGTGTACGGGGCAGTATTAATTCACCCCTCCACTTT
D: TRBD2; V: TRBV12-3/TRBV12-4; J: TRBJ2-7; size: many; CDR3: CASRTSGTLRDYEQYF; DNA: TGTGCCAGCAGGACTAGCGGGACGTTAAGAGACTACGAGCAGTACTTC
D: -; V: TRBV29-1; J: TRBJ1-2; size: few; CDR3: CSVGDTNTLSAYGYTF; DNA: TGCAGCGTTGGGGACACGAACACTCTTTCAGCTTATGGCTACACCTTC
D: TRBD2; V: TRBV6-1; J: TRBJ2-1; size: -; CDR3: CASTRPLAGGNEQFF; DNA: TGTGCCAGCACCAGACCACTAGCGGGGGGGAATGAGCAGTTCTTC
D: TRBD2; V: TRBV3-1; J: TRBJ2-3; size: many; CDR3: CASSQFPTSASTDTQYF; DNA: TGTGCCAGCAGCCAATTTCCGACTAGCGCCAGCACAGATACGCAGTATTTT
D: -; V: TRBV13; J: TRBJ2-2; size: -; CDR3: CASSQFGNTGELFF; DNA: TGTGCCAGCAGCCAATTCGGCAACACCGGGGAGCTGTTTTTT
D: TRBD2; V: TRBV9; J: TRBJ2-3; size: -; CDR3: CASSVGLAGAREVDTQYF; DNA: TGTGCCAGCAGCGTGGGGCTAGCGGGGGCACGGGAGGTAGATACGCAGTATTTT
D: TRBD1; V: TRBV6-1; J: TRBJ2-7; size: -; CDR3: CASRGQGDEQYF; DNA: TGTGCCAGCAGGGGACAGGGTGACGAGCAGTACTTC
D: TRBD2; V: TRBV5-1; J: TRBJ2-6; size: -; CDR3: CASSWTSGGARNVLTF; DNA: TGCGCCAGCAGCTGGACTAGCGGGGGGGCCCGTAACGTCCTGACTTTC
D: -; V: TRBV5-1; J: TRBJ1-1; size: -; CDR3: CASSYQPNTEAFF; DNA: TGCGCCAGCAGCTACCAGCCGAACACTGAAGCTTTCTTT
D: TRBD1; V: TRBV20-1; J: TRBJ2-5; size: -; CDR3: CSATTGAVGETQYF; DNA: TGCAGTGCTACCACAGGGGCGGTGGGGGAGACCCAGTACTTC
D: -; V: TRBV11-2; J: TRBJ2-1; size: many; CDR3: CASSLVNEQFF; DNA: TGTGCCAGCAGCTTAGTGAATGAGCAGTTCTTC
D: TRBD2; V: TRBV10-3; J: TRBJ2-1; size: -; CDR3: CAISERLASGSNEQFF; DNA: TGTGCCATCAGTGAGCGACTTGCTAGCGGGAGTAATGAGCAGTTCTTC
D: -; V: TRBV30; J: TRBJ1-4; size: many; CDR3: CAWRIGTQEKLFF; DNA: TGTGCCTGGAGGATAGGGACCCAAGAAAAACTGTTTTTT
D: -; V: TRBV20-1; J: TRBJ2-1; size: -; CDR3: CSSYSRSYNEQFF; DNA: TGCAGTAGTTACAGCCGCTCCTACAATGAGCAGTTCTTC
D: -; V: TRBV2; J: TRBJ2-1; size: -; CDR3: CASKRIHSYNEQFF; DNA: TGTGCCAGCAAGCGGATCCACTCCTACAATGAGCAGTTCTTC
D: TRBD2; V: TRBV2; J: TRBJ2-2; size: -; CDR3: CASRPGLAGGPNTGELFF; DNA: TGTGCCAGCAGGCCGGGACTAGCGGGAGGGCCAAACACCGGGGAGCTGTTTTTT